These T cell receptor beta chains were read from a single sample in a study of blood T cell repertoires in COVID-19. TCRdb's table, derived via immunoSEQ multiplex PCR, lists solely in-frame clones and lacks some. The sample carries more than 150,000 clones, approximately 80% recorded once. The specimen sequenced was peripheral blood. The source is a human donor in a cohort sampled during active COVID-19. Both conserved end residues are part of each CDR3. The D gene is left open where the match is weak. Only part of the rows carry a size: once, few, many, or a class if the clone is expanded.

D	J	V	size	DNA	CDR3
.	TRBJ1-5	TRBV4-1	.	TGCGCCAGCAGCCAAGTCACAGGTCTAGGCAGCAATCAGCCCCAGCATTTT	CASSQVTGLGSNQPQHF
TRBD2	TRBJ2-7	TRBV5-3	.	TGTGCCTGTCCGGACGGGGAACTAGCGGGGGTCCACTACGAGCAGTACTTC	CACPDGELAGVHYEQYF
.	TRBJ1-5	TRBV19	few	TGTGCCAGTAACCCTACAGGGTTCGTTCGTCCCCAGCATTTT	CASNPTGFVRPQHF
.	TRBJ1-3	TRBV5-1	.	TGCGCCAGCACGATAGACTATGGAAACACCATATATTTT	CASTIDYGNTIYF
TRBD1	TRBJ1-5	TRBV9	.	TGTGCCAGTGCGACAGGGGATAGCAATCAGCCCCAGCATTTT	CASATGDSNQPQHF
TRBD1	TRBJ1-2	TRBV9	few	TGTGCCAGCAGCTCGTTACAGGGGGCAGGCGAAGGCTACACCTTC	CASSSLQGAGEGYTF
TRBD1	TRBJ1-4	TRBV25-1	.	TGTGCCAGCAGTGTCCGGGACAGGCGCCTTAATGAAAAACTGTTTTTT	CASSVRDRRLNEKLFF
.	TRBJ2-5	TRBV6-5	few	TGTGCCAGCAGTCTAGCTGAAGAGACCCAGTACTTC	CASSLAEETQYF
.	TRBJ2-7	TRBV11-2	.	TGTGCCAGCAGCACCATTAGGACACACTACGAGCAGTACTTC	CASSTIRTHYEQYF
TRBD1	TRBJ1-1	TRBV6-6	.	TGTGCCAGTGGAGGGGGCAAAAACACTGAAGCTTTCTTT	CASGGGKNTEAFF
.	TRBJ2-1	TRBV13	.	TGTGCCAGCAGCGCGACGGGTTTCCAGATCGACAATGAGCAGTTCTTC	CASSATGFQIDNEQFF